The sequence of this T cell receptor beta chain was determined in a study of blood T cell repertoires in COVID-19. Study at large: Donors in the United States, Italy and Spain gave samples during acute or convalescent COVID-19. From T cells, B-cell-depleted T cells, or PBMCs came the material, which was cDNA or gDNA.

Under the authors' procedure: By means of reference gene primer amplification, nucleated cell counts were estimated. Method: immunoSEQ multiplex PCR; TCRdb's copy keeps in-frame clones and lacks some. V and J calls and clone size come straight from that table; D and trimming were deduced from the DNA. The sample shows about 120,000 clones, about 85% of them seen only once. Losses at the gene ends were 3 bases for V and 8 bases for J; bases not matched to a gene: 5. Germline CDR1 and CDR2: LNHDA and SQIVND (reference sequence). The CDR3 covers 13 residues. The specimen sequenced was peripheral blood. This chain joins TRBV19 and TRBJ2-7; TRBD1 matches at 9 bases. The receptor's source is a man aged 40-49 years with acute or convalescent COVID-19. In DNA, the CDR3 is TGTGCCAGTAGTATTACGGGACAGGGCAAGCAGTACTTC. It encodes CASSITGQGKQYF.